One and the same sample provided the 9 T cell receptor beta chains below, sequenced in a study of graft-versus-host responses after intestinal transplantation. TCRdb keeps only in-frame clones here, not all; method: immunoSEQ multiplex PCR. The data contain 20,000 to 25,000 clones, around 47% of them singletons. Plates contained around 200,000 CFSE-labeled responder cells and around 200,000 irradiated, violet-dye-labeled stimulator cells. The sequencing used alloreactive CD8+ T cells from a mixed lymphocyte reaction culture, collected before transplantation. Stated subset: CFSE-low proliferating T cells sorted from roughly six-day pre-transplant mixed lymphocyte reaction (GvH or HvG direction). The receptors stem from a human patient who was an organ donor for intestinal transplantation.

This clone was seen a few times. J is TRBJ2-7 and V is TRBV13; unclear D gene. CDR3 size: 14 residues. Germline-derived CDR1 and CDR2 are PRHDT and FYEKMQ (reference sequence). Trimming pared 2 bases from V and 8 bases from J, leaving 16 bases between. Written as DNA, the CDR3 is TGTGCCAGCAGCTTATTTCGGCTCTCAGTCAAGCAGTACTTC. Translated, it gives CASSLFRLSVKQYF.

The chain combines TRBV4-1 with TRBJ1-2; 7 bases are a match to TRBD1. V shed 1 base, J shed 5 bases, and the junction held 10 bases outside the gene matches. The length of the CDR3 is 16 residues. CDR1 MGHRA and CDR2 YSYEKL come from the germline V gene. The CDR3 DNA reads as TGCGCCAGCAGCCAAGTTGGGACAGATCAGCTTTATGGCTACACCTTC. This gives the protein CASSQVGTDQLYGYTF.

This clone was detected a few times. The V and J genes are TRBV6-5 and TRBJ2-7, with 8 positions matching TRBD1. The CDR3 length is 13 residues. The germline V gene has CDR1 MNHEY and CDR2 SVGAGI. Trimming at V came to 2 bases and at J to 3 bases, leaving 0 bases not matched to a gene. The chain's CDR3 is CASSYTGGYEQYF. In DNA, the CDR3 is TGTGCCAGCAGTTACACAGGGGGCTACGAGCAGTACTTC.

The chain recombines TRBV6-1 with TRBJ1-1; no definite D call. The CDR3 length is 12 residues. V gave up 4 bases and J gave up 0 bases, with 3 bases separating them. Germline V lookup: CDR1 MNHNS, CDR2 SASEGT. CDR3 DNA: TGTGCCAGCAGTGGGCTGAACACTGAAGCTTTCTTT. The encoded protein is CASSGLNTEAFF.

This clone showed up just a few times. This chain uses TRBV7-2 with TRBJ2-3; D tentatively fits TRBD1 or TRBD2 (5 bases each). The germline CDR1 and CDR2 sequences are SGHTA and FQGNSA. The CDR3 runs 15 residues. The germline V and J ends were trimmed by 5 bases and 0 bases, with 12 bases remaining between them. The chain's CDR3 is CASSLGAQSTDTQYF. CDR3 nucleotides: TGTGCCAGCAGCCTCGGGGCCCAAAGCACAGATACGCAGTATTTT.

The rearrangement links TRBV6-5 to TRBJ2-1; no reliable D call. Germline-derived CDR1 and CDR2 are MNHEY and SVGAGI. This CDR3 has 15 amino acids. The V and J ends lost 5 bases and 2 bases respectively, with 13 bases between them. The CDR3 region is CASSMGLVTYNEQFF. The CDR3 DNA is TGTGCCAGCAGTATGGGCTTAGTAACCTACAATGAGCAGTTCTTC.

This chain connects TRBV7-6 to TRBJ1-1; D call uncertain. The V end was cut by 2 bases, the J end by 5 bases, with 12 bases between. This CDR3 contains 14 residues. CDR1 and CDR2 from the germline V gene are SGHVS and FNYEAQ. DNA of the CDR3: TGTGCCAGCAGCTTAAATACTGGCTATACTGAAGCTTTCTTT. The encoded protein is CASSLNTGYTEAFF.

V and J are TRBV29-1 and TRBJ2-7, with TRBD2 matching over 9 bases. Germline CDR1 and CDR2: SQVTM and ANQGSEA. The CDR3 runs to 13 residues. The J segment lost 6 bases and the V segment lost 4 bases, leaving 7 bases of the junction unmatched. The CDR3 spells CSVVAGELLEQYF. In DNA, the CDR3 is TGCAGCGTTGTAGCGGGGGAGTTGCTCGAGCAGTACTTC.

This clone has a single count. The chain links TRBV7-9 to TRBJ2-1; possibly TRBD2 for D (6 bases). Trimming took off 5 bases at V and 8 bases at J, with 22 bases between the two ends. The germline CDR1 and CDR2 sequences are SEHNR and FQNEAQ (reference sequence). This CDR3 is 16 amino acids long. Written as DNA, the CDR3 is TGTGCCAGCAGCCCTTGGGAGGCCCGGATTCAGGATGAGCAGTTCTTC. It specifies CASSPWEARIQDEQFF. Using reference TRBV7-9 and TRBJ2-1 for the parts outside the CDR3, the full variable domain is DTGVSQNPRHKITKRGQNVTFRCDPISEHNRLYWYRQTLGQGPEFLTYFQNEAQLEKSRLLSDRFSAERPKGSFSTLEIQRTEQGDSAMYLCASSPWEARIQDEQFFGPGTRLTVL.